This is a list of T cell receptor beta chains from one sample in a study of blood T cell repertoires in COVID-19. Profiled with immunoSEQ multiplex PCR; TCRdb holds only in-frame clones, not every one. The sample gives around 300,000 clones, almost 90% of which show up once; over 3.5% is in the top ten. The source material was PBMCs or T cells enriched from blood (not recorded which). These receptor sequences come from a woman aged 18-29 years with acute COVID-19. Each CDR3 is given with its conserved first and last residue. Each record gives: D gene, V gene, clone size, J gene, CDR3 protein, CDR3 DNA. The D gene is left open where the match is weak. Only part of the rows carry a size: once, few, many, or a class if the clone is expanded.

>TRBD2|TRBV27|NA|TRBJ2-1
CASSSQAGYTYNEQFF
TGTGCCAGCAGTTCCCAAGCGGGATACACCTACAATGAGCAGTTCTTC
>TRBD1|TRBV18|NA|TRBJ1-1
CASSPTGTGGHTEAFF
TGTGCCAGCTCACCAACCGGGACAGGGGGACACACTGAAGCTTTCTTT
>NA|TRBV9|NA|TRBJ2-7
CASSVGLQGPYEQYF
TGTGCCAGCAGCGTAGGTCTCCAGGGCCCCTACGAGCAGTACTTC
>NA|TRBV10-3|NA|TRBJ2-3
CAISPNVGGGTDTQYF
TGTGCCATCAGCCCCAACGTGGGTGGAGGGACAGATACGCAGTATTTT
>TRBD2|TRBV5-1|NA|TRBJ2-3
CASKREGTDTQYF
TGCGCCAGCAAGCGGGAAGGCACAGATACGCAGTATTTT
>NA|TRBV19|NA|TRBJ1-5
CASSWRGKDQPQHF
TGTGCCAGTAGTTGGAGAGGTAAGGATCAGCCCCAGCATTTT
>TRBD1|TRBV27|NA|TRBJ1-1
CASSKRPGTGGVNTEAFF
TGTGCCAGCAGCAAAAGACCCGGGACAGGGGGCGTCAACACTGAAGCTTTCTTT
>NA|TRBV6-2/TRBV6-3|few|TRBJ2-5
CASSHPLRDLETQYF
TGTGCCAGCAGCCACCCTCTGCGGGACCTCGAGACCCAGTACTTC
>NA|TRBV28|NA|TRBJ2-7
CASSSPGYEQYF
TGTGCCAGCAGTTCCCCAGGGTACGAGCAGTACTTC
>TRBD1|TRBV30|NA|TRBJ1-5
CAWSGQGQVQPQHF
TGTGCCTGGAGCGGACAGGGACAGGTCCAGCCCCAGCATTTT
>TRBD1|TRBV29-1|NA|TRBJ2-7
CSVVGQAYEQYF
TGCAGCGTCGTGGGACAGGCCTACGAGCAGTACTTC
>TRBD2|TRBV3-1/TRBV3-2|NA|TRBJ2-7
CASSQAGTSGSYEQYF
TGTGCCAGCAGCCAAGCCGGGACTAGCGGATCCTACGAGCAGTACTTC
>NA|TRBV15|NA|TRBJ1-3
CATSRAFRTDSGNTIYF
TGTGCCACCAGCAGAGCCTTTAGGACAGACTCTGGAAACACCATATATTTT
>NA|TRBV12-5|NA|TRBJ2-7
CASGFSAGPPYEQYF
TGTGCTAGTGGTTTTTCGGCAGGGCCGCCCTACGAGCAGTACTTC
>TRBD1|TRBV7-9|NA|TRBJ2-7
CASSPTWDRVYEQYF
TGTGCCAGCAGCCCCACCTGGGACAGGGTATACGAGCAGTACTTC
>TRBD2|TRBV7-3|NA|TRBJ2-7
CASAPSGTAYEQYF
TGTGCCAGCGCCCCGAGCGGGACCGCCTACGAGCAGTACTTC
>NA|TRBV6-5|NA|TRBJ2-3
CASSYGSGDTDTQYF
TGTGCCAGCAGTTACGGGAGTGGGGACACAGATACGCAGTATTTT
>NA|TRBV11-3|NA|TRBJ1-2
CASSLDEGRGGYTF
TGTGCCAGCAGCTTAGACGAGGGCCGCGGGGGCTACACCTTC
>TRBD1|TRBV27|NA|TRBJ1-2
CASRGDRGDGYTF
TGTGCCAGCAGGGGCGACAGGGGCGATGGCTACACCTTC
>NA|TRBV10-2|NA|TRBJ2-4
CATLLGRAAKNIQYF
TGCGCCACCCTACTAGGGCGTGCGGCCAAAAACATTCAGTACTTC
>NA|TRBV5-1|NA|TRBJ2-6
CASSFEARPDSGANVLTF
TGCGCCAGCAGCTTTGAGGCCCGCCCTGACTCTGGGGCCAACGTCCTGACTTTC
>NA|TRBV27|once|TRBJ2-1
CASSRWRGYNEQFF
TGTGCCAGCAGTCGGTGGAGGGGCTACAATGAGCAGTTCTTC
>NA|TRBV18|few|TRBJ1-2
CASSPSGGRGYTF
TGTGCCAGCTCCCCCTCCGGAGGGAGAGGCTACACCTTC
>NA|TRBV18|NA|TRBJ2-1
CASSPSQGLSGEQFF
TGTGCCAGCTCACCATCGCAGGGGCTGAGTGGTGAGCAGTTCTTC
>TRBD2|TRBV6-1|NA|TRBJ2-7
CASSEFLSSGYNEQYF
TGTGCCAGCAGTGAATTTTTGTCTAGCGGGTATAACGAGCAGTACTTC